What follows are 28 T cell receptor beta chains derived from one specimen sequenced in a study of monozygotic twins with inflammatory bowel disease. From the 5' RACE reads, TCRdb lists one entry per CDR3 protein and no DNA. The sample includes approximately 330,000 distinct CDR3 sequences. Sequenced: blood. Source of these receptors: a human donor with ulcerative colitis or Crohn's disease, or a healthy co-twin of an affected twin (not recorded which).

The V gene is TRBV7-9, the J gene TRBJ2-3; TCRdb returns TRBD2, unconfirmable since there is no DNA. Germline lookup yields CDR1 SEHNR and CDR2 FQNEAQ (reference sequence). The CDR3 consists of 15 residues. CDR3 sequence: CASSLPSGGWDTQYF.

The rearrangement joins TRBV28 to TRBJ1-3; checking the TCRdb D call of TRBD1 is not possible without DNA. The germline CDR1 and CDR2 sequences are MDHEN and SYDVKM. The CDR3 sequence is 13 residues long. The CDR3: CASTHPGANTIYF.

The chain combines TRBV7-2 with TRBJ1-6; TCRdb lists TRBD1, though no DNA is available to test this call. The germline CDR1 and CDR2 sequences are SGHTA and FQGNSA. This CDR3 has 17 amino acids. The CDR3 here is CASSLYGTFPDRSPLHF.

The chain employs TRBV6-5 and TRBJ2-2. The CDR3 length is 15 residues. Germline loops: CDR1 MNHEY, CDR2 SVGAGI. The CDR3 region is CASSYAGGPPGELFF.

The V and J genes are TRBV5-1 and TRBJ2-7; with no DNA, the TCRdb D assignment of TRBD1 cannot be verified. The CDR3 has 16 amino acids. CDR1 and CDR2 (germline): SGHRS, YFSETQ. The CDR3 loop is CASSLAGTQHLYEQYF.

CDR3 protein: CASSEDLPYEQYF. The V and J genes are TRBV6-1 and TRBJ2-7. The CDR3 contains 13 residues. The germline gives CDR1 MNHNS, CDR2 SASEGT.

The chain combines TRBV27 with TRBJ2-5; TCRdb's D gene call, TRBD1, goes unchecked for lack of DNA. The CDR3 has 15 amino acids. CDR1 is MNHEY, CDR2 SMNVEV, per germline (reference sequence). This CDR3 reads CASSLLRGPGETQYF.

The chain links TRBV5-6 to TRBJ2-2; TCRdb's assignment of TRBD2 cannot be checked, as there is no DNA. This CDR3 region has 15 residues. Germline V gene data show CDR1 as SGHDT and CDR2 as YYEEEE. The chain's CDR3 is CASSLTSGYTGELFF.

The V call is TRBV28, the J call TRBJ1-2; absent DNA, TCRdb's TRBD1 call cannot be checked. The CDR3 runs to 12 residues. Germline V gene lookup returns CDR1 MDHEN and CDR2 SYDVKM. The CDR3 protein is CASIQAPYGYTF.

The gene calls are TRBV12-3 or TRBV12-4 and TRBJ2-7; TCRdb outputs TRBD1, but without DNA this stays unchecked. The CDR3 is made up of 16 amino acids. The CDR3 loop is CASTSGRDGKTYEQYF.

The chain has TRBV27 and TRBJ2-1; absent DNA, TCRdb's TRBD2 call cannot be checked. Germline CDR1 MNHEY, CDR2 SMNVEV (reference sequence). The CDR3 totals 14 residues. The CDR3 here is CASRSLARVNEQFF.

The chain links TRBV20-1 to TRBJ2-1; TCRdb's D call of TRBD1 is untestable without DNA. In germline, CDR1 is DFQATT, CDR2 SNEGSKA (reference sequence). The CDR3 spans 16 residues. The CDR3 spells CSAIGWGRISYNEQFF.

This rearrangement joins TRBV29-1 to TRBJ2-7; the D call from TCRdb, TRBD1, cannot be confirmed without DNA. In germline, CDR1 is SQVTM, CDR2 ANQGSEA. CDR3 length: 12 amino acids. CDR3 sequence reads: CSVRDRGNEQYF.

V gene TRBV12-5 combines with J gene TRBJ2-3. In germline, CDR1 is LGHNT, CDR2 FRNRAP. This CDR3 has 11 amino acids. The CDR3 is CASQGTDTQYF.

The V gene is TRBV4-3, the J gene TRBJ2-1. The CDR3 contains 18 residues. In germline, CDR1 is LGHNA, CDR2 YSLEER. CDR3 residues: CASSYQEGDFFSYNEQFF.

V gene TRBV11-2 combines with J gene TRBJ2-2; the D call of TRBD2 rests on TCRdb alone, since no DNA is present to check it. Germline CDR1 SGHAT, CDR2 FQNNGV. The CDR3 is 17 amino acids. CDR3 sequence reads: CASSLDVGGVNTGELFF. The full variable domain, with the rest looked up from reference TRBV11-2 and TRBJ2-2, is EAGVAQSPRYKIIEKRQSVAFWCNPISGHATLYWYQQILGQGPKLLIQFQNNGVVDDSQLPKDRFSAERLKGVDSTLKIQPAKLEDSAVYLCASSLDVGGVNTGELFFGEGSRLTVL.

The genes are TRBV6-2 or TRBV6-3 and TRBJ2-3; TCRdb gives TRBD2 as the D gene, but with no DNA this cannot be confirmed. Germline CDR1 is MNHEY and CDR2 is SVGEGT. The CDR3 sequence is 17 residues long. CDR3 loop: CASSYSKTSFMGDTQYF.

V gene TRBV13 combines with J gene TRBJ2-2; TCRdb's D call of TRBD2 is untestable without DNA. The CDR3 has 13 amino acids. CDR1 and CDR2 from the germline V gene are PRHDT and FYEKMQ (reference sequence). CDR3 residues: CASSTDYTGELFF.

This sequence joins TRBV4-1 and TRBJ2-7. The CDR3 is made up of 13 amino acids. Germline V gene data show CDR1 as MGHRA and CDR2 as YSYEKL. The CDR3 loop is CASSHSYTSEQYF.

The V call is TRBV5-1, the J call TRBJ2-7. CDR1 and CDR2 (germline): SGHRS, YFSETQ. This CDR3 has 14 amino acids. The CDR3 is CASSPSTPSYEQYF.

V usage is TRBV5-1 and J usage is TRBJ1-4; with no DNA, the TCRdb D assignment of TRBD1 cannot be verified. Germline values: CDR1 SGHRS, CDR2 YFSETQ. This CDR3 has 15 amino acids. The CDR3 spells CASSLGTGLEEKLFF.

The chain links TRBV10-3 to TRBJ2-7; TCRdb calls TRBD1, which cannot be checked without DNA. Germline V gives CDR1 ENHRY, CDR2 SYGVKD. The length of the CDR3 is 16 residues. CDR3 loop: CAISGRQGTGPYEQYF.

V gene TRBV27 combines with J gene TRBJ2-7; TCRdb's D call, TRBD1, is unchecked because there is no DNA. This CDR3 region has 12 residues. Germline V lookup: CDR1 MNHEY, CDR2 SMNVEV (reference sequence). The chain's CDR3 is CTTMTDSYEQYF.

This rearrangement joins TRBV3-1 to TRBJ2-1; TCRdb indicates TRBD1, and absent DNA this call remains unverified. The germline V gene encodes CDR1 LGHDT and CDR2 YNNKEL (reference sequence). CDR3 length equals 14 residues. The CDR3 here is CASSQAGTGGEQFF.

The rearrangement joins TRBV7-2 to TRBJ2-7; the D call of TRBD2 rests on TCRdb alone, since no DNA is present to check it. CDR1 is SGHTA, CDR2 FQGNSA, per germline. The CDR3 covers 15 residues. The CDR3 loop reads CASSLGGGRIYEQYF.

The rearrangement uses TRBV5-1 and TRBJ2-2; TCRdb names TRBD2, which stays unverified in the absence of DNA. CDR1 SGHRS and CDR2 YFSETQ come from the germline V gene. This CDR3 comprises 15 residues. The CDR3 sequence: CASSYSGPSTGELFF.

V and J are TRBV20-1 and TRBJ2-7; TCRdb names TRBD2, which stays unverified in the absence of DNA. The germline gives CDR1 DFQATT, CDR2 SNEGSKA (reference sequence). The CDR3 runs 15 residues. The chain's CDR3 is CSARDLIAGAYEQYF.

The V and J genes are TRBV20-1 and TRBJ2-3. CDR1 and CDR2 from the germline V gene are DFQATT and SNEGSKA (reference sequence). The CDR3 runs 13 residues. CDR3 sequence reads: CSAPHYSTDTQYF.